This T cell receptor (beta chain) came from a study of blood T cell repertoires in COVID-19. Clinical history as reported by participants underpinned cohort assignment. TCRdb's table, derived via immunoSEQ multiplex PCR, lists solely in-frame clones and lacks some. Of approximately 200,000 clones in the sample, approximately 84% were seen once. Specimen: PBMCs or T cells enriched from blood (not recorded which). This TCR derives from a man in his fifties or sixties who had recovered from COVID-19.

CDR3 amino acids: CATSRDPRHQNTEAFF. CDR3 bases: TGTGCCACCAGCAGAGATCCCAGACACCAGAACACTGAAGCTTTCTTT. This chain uses TRBV15 with TRBJ1-1; D gene unclear. The germline V gene has CDR1 LNHNV and CDR2 YYDKDF (reference sequence). The CDR3 has 16 amino acids. Trimming left V 0 bases short and J 1 base short, with 12 bases between.